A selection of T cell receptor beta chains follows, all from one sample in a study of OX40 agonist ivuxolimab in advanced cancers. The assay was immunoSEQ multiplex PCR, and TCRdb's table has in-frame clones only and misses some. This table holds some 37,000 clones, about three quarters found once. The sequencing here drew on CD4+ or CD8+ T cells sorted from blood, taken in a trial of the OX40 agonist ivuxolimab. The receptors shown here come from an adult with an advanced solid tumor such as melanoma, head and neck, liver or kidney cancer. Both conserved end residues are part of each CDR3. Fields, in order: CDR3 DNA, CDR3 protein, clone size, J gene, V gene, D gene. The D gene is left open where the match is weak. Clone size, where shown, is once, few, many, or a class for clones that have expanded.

cdr3_nt: TGTGCCTGGAGTGTACGAGGGACTAAAAACACCGGGGAGCTGTTTTTT
cdr3_aa: CAWSVRGTKNTGELFF
clone_size: NA
j_call: TRBJ2-2
v_call: TRBV30
d_call: TRBD2

cdr3_nt: TGCGCCAGCAGCCAAGGACTAGCGTCCTCCTACAATGAGCAGTTCTTC
cdr3_aa: CASSQGLASSYNEQFF
clone_size: NA
j_call: TRBJ2-1
v_call: TRBV4-1
d_call: TRBD2

cdr3_nt: TGTGCCAGCAGTTACACCGGGATCGGTTCACCCCTCCACTTT
cdr3_aa: CASSYTGIGSPLHF
clone_size: NA
j_call: TRBJ1-6
v_call: TRBV6-5
d_call: NA

cdr3_nt: TGCAGTGCCACGAACGGGAATGAGCAGTTCTTC
cdr3_aa: CSATNGNEQFF
clone_size: NA
j_call: TRBJ2-1
v_call: TRBV20-1
d_call: NA

cdr3_nt: TGTGCCAGCAGTGGTCCGCTATGGGGTAGTAACACTGAAGCTTTCTTT
cdr3_aa: CASSGPLWGSNTEAFF
clone_size: NA
j_call: TRBJ1-1
v_call: TRBV6-1
d_call: NA

cdr3_nt: TGTGCCAGCACCTCTCTGACGTTGAGTAGGACTGAAGCTTTCTTT
cdr3_aa: CASTSLTLSRTEAFF
clone_size: NA
j_call: TRBJ1-1
v_call: TRBV6-6
d_call: NA

cdr3_nt: TGTGCCGGCCGGGACAGTAATAACTATGGCTACACCTTC
cdr3_aa: CAGRDSNNYGYTF
clone_size: NA
j_call: TRBJ1-2
v_call: TRBV28
d_call: TRBD1

cdr3_nt: TGCGCCAGCAGCCAAGCTGCGGGGGATTTCACAGATACGCAGTATTTT
cdr3_aa: CASSQAAGDFTDTQYF
clone_size: NA
j_call: TRBJ2-3
v_call: TRBV4-3
d_call: TRBD2

cdr3_nt: TGTGCCAGCAGCGCCTCAGGGGACGCAGGGGGCTACACCTTC
cdr3_aa: CASSASGDAGGYTF
clone_size: once
j_call: TRBJ1-2
v_call: TRBV7-8
d_call: NA

cdr3_nt: TGTGCCAGCAGTGAATCCGGGGAATATGGCTACACCTTC
cdr3_aa: CASSESGEYGYTF
clone_size: NA
j_call: TRBJ1-2
v_call: TRBV6-1
d_call: NA

cdr3_nt: TGTGCCATCAGTCTAGCGGGCTACGAGCAGTACTTC
cdr3_aa: CAISLAGYEQYF
clone_size: NA
j_call: TRBJ2-7
v_call: TRBV10-3
d_call: TRBD2

cdr3_nt: TGTGCCAGCAGTGAAGACGGGGCGGCGCGGGGGTCACCCCTCCACTTT
cdr3_aa: CASSEDGAARGSPLHF
clone_size: NA
j_call: TRBJ1-6
v_call: TRBV2
d_call: NA

cdr3_nt: TGTGCCAGCGGCTCCGGGACTATCTCCTACGAGCAGTACTTC
cdr3_aa: CASGSGTISYEQYF
clone_size: NA
j_call: TRBJ2-7
v_call: TRBV5-6
d_call: TRBD2

cdr3_nt: TGCAGCGTTTGTCCGGACAGGGCCCGCCCGGCCAAAAACATTCAGTACTTC
cdr3_aa: CSVCPDRARPAKNIQYF
clone_size: NA
j_call: TRBJ2-4
v_call: TRBV29-1
d_call: TRBD1

cdr3_nt: TGTGCCAGCAGCCCTAACACCGGGGAGCTGTTTTTT
cdr3_aa: CASSPNTGELFF
clone_size: NA
j_call: TRBJ2-2
v_call: TRBV7-3
d_call: NA

cdr3_nt: TGTGCCAGCTCATCGGGCCTTGAATCCGGAAACACCATATATTTT
cdr3_aa: CASSSGLESGNTIYF
clone_size: few
j_call: TRBJ1-3
v_call: TRBV18
d_call: NA